The rows below give T cell receptor beta chains drawn from one sample of a study of T cells in Graves' hyperthyroidism and ophthalmopathy. TCRdb reprocessed the multiplex PCR reads via MiXCR and lists one record per CDR3 protein. The table records approximately 710,000 distinct CDR3 sequences, about 18% of them present only once. What was sequenced was blood. Source of these receptors: a man in his forties or fifties with Graves' hyperthyroidism. The CDR3 runs from the conserved cysteine through the conserved F or W. D genes are given only for firm matches. Size is stated for part of the rows, as once, few or many counts, or as a class when the clone is expanded.

v_call	d_call	cdr3_length	clone_size	j_call	cdr3_nt	cdr3_aa
TRBV5-5	TRBD2	15	NA	TRBJ2-7	TGTGCCAGCAGTCTCAAGCGGGAGAGCTCCTACGAGCAGTACTTC	CASSLKRESSYEQYF
TRBV5-1	NA	16	NA	TRBJ2-5	TGCGCCAGCAGCTTGGCGGTCGGAGGGGACCAAGAGACCCAGTACTTC	CASSLAVGGDQETQYF
TRBV30	NA	14	NA	TRBJ2-6	TGTGCCTGGACCTCGAGGGCCGGGGCCAACGTCCTGACTTTC	CAWTSRAGANVLTF
TRBV28	NA	14	many	TRBJ2-1	TGTGCCACCTACTCACGGGGGGCTGGCAATGAGCAGTTCTTC	CATYSRGAGNEQFF
TRBV6-1	TRBD2	18	once	TRBJ2-7	TGTGCCAGCAGTCAAGAAAAAACGACGGTAGCGGGAATTCACGAGCAGTACTTC	CASSQEKTTVAGIHEQYF
TRBV2	NA	15	many	TRBJ1-4	TGTGCCAGCAGTGAAATGGGACAAACTAATGAAAAACTGTTTTTT	CASSEMGQTNEKLFF
TRBV30	NA	16	NA	TRBJ1-5	TGTGCCTGGAGTGAAACAGGGCGGTTAAGCAATCAGCCCCAGCATTTT	CAWSETGRLSNQPQHF
TRBV18	NA	15	NA	TRBJ2-7	TGTGCCAGCTCACCGTACAGCGTACTAGGTGGCGAGCAGTACTTC	CASSPYSVLGGEQYF
TRBV20-1	NA	12	many	TRBJ2-5	TGCAGTGCTCGACAGGCCCAAGAGACCCAGTACTTC	CSARQAQETQYF
TRBV19	NA	14	few	TRBJ1-1	TGTGCCAGTACCATAACAGGGAGGGGCACTGAAGCTTTCTTT	CASTITGRGTEAFF
TRBV3-1	NA	15	NA	TRBJ2-7	TGTGCCAGCAGCCGGCCAGGGTGGTACTCCTACGAGCAGTACTTC	CASSRPGWYSYEQYF
TRBV2	TRBD1	15	many	TRBJ2-7	TGTGCCAGCAGTAGGGGGATGGACAGGGTGAACGAGCAGTACTTC	CASSRGMDRVNEQYF
TRBV7-8	NA	18	many	TRBJ1-2	TGTGCCAGCAGCTTAGAAGTTCAGGGGCGAGCATCGAACTATGGCTACACCTTC	CASSLEVQGRASNYGYTF
TRBV2	NA	13	many	TRBJ2-1	TGTGCCAGCAGCGCGGGACTGATCAATGAGCAGTTCTTC	CASSAGLINEQFF
TRBV7-2	NA	15	many	TRBJ1-5	TGTGCCAGCCGAGCGCGGACTGATAGCAATCAGCCCCAGCATTTT	CASRARTDSNQPQHF
TRBV5-1	NA	15	NA	TRBJ2-3	TGCGCCAGCACATCGGGACGGGGAAATGACTATACGCAGTATTTT	CASTSGRGNDYTQYF
TRBV20-1	TRBD1	17	NA	TRBJ1-3	TGCAGTGCTAGGGGGTTTGGGACAGGGGGCTTTGGAAACACCATATATTTT	CSARGFGTGGFGNTIYF
TRBV7-9	NA	16	few	TRBJ1-4	TGTGCCAGCAGCTTAGTCTCCGTGGGGACTTCGGCGAAACTGTTTTTT	CASSLVSVGTSAKLFF
TRBV29-1	NA	12	NA	TRBJ1-4	TGCAGCGTTGGGCAGGGTCACGAAAAACTGTTTTTT	CSVGQGHEKLFF
TRBV28	TRBD1	15	few	TRBJ2-2	TGTGCCAGCAGTAGCCCCGGGACAGCTACCGGGGAGCTGTTTTTT	CASSSPGTATGELFF
TRBV11-1	NA	14	many	TRBJ1-6	TGTGCCAGCAGCTTACAGGGAGGTAATTCACCCCTCCACTTT	CASSLQGGNSPLHF
TRBV24-1	TRBD1	16	many	TRBJ2-5	TGTGCCACCAGTGACCGACTTGGACAGGGCTGGGAGACCCAGTACTTC	CATSDRLGQGWETQYF
TRBV5-6	NA	14	NA	TRBJ1-2	TGTGCCAGCAGCTTGGAAGGGGGATCGGGTGGCTACACCTTC	CASSLEGGSGGYTF
TRBV7-2	NA	17	many	TRBJ2-4	TGTGCCAGCAGCTTAAAGGCGGCAATAGCTGACAAAAACATTCAGTACTTC	CASSLKAAIADKNIQYF
TRBV18	TRBD1	19	NA	TRBJ2-3	TGTGCCAGCTCACCACAACTACCGGGACAGGGGGCGCTTGCAGATACGCAGTATTTT	CASSPQLPGQGALADTQYF
TRBV4-1	NA	15	many	TRBJ2-1	TGCGCCAGCAGCCACCAGGAGAGCTCCTACAATGAGCAGTTCTTC	CASSHQESSYNEQFF
TRBV5-4	NA	15	NA	TRBJ2-5	TGTGCCAGCAGCGTCCCGGGACCAATACAAGAGACCCAGTACTTC	CASSVPGPIQETQYF
TRBV5-1	TRBD1	17	NA	TRBJ2-7	TGCGCCAGCAGCTCCATACCCGGACAGGGGGCGTCCTACGAGCAGTACTTC	CASSSIPGQGASYEQYF
TRBV6-2/TRBV6-3	NA	13	many	TRBJ2-7	TGTGCCAGCAGTTTGCTAATCGGGTACGAGCAGTACTTC	CASSLLIGYEQYF
TRBV12-3/TRBV12-4	NA	13	many	TRBJ1-6	TGTGCCAGCAGTTTTAAGGGGGATTCACCCCTCCACTTT	CASSFKGDSPLHF
TRBV6-1	TRBD1	14	few	TRBJ1-4	TGTGCCAGCAGACTGGACAGGGGCAATGAAAAACTGTTTTTT	CASRLDRGNEKLFF
TRBV6-5	NA	17	many	TRBJ2-1	TGTGCCAGCAGTTACTCGGGGCTAGCTTTTCAGGGGAATGAGCAGTTCTTC	CASSYSGLAFQGNEQFF
TRBV19	TRBD1	15	few	TRBJ1-2	TGTGCCAGTATTGAATCGAGGGACAGCAGCTATGGCTACACCTTC	CASIESRDSSYGYTF
TRBV5-1	NA	15	many	TRBJ2-1	TGCGCCAGCAGCTTGGACCAAGGGATCTACAATGAGCAGTTCTTC	CASSLDQGIYNEQFF
TRBV29-1	NA	16	many	TRBJ2-5	TGCAGCGTTGAAGCCGGACGAGCGGTGGTCCAAGAGACCCAGTACTTC	CSVEAGRAVVQETQYF
TRBV9	NA	14	many	TRBJ2-5	TGTGCCAGCAGCGTAACAAGCGTACAAGAGACCCAGTACTTC	CASSVTSVQETQYF
TRBV10-2	NA	15	NA	TRBJ2-7	TGCGCCAGCAGTGCACGGGACATACCTGTCAGGGAGCAGTACTTC	CASSARDIPVREQYF
TRBV9	NA	13	NA	TRBJ2-2	TGTGCCAGCAGCTCATGGAACACCGGGGAGCTGTTTTTT	CASSSWNTGELFF